This T cell receptor beta chain was observed in a study of cytomegalovirus exposure and HLA in healthy donors. The PCR ran on 60 Vbeta and 13 Jbeta primers. The protocol was immunoSEQ multiplex PCR, while the TCRdb copy is restricted to in-frame clones and leaves out a portion. The data show 90,000 to 150,000 clones, with about 78% seen just once and around 12% held by the top ten. As concerns this clone: The target antigen is unknown.

The V end was cut by 1 base, the J end by 2 bases, with 10 bases between. The CDR3 consists of 15 residues. CDR1 is SGHRS and CDR2 is YFSETQ in the germline V gene. General study results and limits: Links to common viral pathogens appeared, in a later analysis, for several of the most significant clusters.

The sequenced sample consisted of PBMCs. This receptor was identified in a woman aged 40-49 years in good health and CMV-seropositive. The chain employs TRBV5-1 and TRBJ2-1, with a possible D match to TRBD1 (6 bases). The DNA for the CDR3 is TGCGCCAGCAGCTTGTCTGCAGGGGCCTACAATGAGCAGTTCTTC. Its protein is CASSLSAGAYNEQFF.